This T cell receptor beta chain derives from a study of blood T cell repertoires in COVID-19. Study summary: Donors in the United States, Italy and Spain gave samples during acute or convalescent COVID-19. The analysed material was cDNA or gDNA that came from T cells, B-cell-depleted T cells, or PBMCs.

How the authors handled the data: Estimates of nucleated cell counts were drawn from the amplification of reference gene primers. Sequencing was performed with immunoSEQ multiplex PCR; in TCRdb, only in-frame clones are kept and a portion is missing. That table gives V, J and clone size, and the DNA gave D and trimming. The profile covers 29,000 or so clones, with roughly nine tenths appearing a single time and around 9.9% taken by the ten largest. V was pared by 2 bases and J by 6 bases, with 4 bases of the junction left unmatched. Germline-derived CDR1 and CDR2 are MNHEY and SMNVEV (reference sequence). The CDR3 totals 14 residues.

The receptor was isolated from a human donor in a cohort sampled during active COVID-19. The J gene is TRBJ1-2, the V gene TRBV27; 9 bases are shared with TRBD1. Sequencing input: peripheral blood. The CDR3 reads CASSLARTGDGYTF. In nucleotides, the CDR3 is TGTGCCAGCAGTTTAGCCCGGACAGGGGATGGCTACACCTTC.